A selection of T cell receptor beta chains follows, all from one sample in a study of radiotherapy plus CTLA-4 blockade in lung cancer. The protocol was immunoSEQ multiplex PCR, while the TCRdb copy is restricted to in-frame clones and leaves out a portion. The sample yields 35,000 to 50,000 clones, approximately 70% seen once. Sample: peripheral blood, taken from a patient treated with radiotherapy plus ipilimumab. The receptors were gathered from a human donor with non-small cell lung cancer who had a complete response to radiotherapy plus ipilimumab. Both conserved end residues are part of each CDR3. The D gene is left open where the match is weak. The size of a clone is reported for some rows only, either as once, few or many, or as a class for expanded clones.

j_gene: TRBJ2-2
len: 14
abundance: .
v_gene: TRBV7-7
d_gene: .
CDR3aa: CASSLLLRTGELFF
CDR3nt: TGTGCCAGCAGCTTATTACTGAGGACCGGGGAGCTGTTTTTT

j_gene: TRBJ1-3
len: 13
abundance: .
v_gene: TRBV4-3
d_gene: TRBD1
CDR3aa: CASSHGQGDTIYF
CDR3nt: TGCGCCAGCAGCCACGGACAGGGAGACACCATATATTTT

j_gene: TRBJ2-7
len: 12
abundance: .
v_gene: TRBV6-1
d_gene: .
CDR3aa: CASTHKPYEQYF
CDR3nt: TGTGCCAGCACCCATAAGCCCTACGAGCAGTACTTC

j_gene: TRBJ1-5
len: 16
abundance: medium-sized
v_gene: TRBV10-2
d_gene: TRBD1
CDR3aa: CASSRDRVGGNQPQHF
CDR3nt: TGCGCCAGCAGTCGCGACAGGGTCGGCGGCAATCAGCCCCAGCATTTT

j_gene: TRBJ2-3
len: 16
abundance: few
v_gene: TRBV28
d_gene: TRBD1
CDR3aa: CASSSDREIFTDTQYF
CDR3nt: TGTGCCAGCAGTTCGGACAGGGAGATCTTCACAGATACGCAGTATTTT

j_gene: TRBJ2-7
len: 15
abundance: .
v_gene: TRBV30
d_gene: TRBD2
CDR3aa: CAWSVGGPSSYEQYF
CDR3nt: TGTGCCTGGAGCGTGGGAGGGCCGAGCTCCTACGAGCAGTACTTC

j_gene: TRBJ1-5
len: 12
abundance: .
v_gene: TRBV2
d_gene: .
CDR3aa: CASRERTESEHF
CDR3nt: TGTGCCAGCAGGGAACGGACAGAGTCCGAGCATTTT

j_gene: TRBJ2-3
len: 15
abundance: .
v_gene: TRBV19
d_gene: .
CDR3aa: CASSISVSSTDTQYF
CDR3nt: TGTGCCAGTAGTATTAGCGTGTCCAGCACAGATACGCAGTATTTT

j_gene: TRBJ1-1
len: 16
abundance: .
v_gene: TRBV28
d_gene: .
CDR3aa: CASSPRGRGAGTEAFF
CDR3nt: TGTGCCAGCAGTCCCCGGGGGAGGGGTGCAGGCACTGAAGCTTTCTTT

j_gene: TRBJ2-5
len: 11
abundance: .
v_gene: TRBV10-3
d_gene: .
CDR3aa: CATGGRETQYF
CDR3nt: TGTGCCACCGGGGGGCGGGAGACCCAGTACTTC

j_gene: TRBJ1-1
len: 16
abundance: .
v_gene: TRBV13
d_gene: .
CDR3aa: CASSHYLSRTRTEAFF
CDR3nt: TGTGCCAGCAGCCACTATCTTAGCCGAACACGCACTGAAGCTTTCTTT

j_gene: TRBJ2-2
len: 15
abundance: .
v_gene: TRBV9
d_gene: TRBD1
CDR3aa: CASRETGGGTGELFF
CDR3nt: TGTGCCAGCAGAGAAACAGGGGGTGGGACCGGGGAGCTGTTTTTT

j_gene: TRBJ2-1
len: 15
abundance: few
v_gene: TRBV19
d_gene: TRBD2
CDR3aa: CASSNRTRLYNEQFF
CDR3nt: TGTGCCAGTAGTAATAGGACTAGATTGTACAATGAGCAGTTCTTC

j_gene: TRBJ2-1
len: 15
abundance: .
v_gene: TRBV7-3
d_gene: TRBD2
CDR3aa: CASSLTAGAIIEQFF
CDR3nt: TGTGCCAGCAGCTTAACGGCGGGAGCCATCATTGAGCAGTTCTTC

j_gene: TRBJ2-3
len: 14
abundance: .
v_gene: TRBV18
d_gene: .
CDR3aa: CASSPRRVVDTQYF
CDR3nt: TGTGCCAGCTCACCACGTCGGGTTGTAGATACGCAGTATTTT